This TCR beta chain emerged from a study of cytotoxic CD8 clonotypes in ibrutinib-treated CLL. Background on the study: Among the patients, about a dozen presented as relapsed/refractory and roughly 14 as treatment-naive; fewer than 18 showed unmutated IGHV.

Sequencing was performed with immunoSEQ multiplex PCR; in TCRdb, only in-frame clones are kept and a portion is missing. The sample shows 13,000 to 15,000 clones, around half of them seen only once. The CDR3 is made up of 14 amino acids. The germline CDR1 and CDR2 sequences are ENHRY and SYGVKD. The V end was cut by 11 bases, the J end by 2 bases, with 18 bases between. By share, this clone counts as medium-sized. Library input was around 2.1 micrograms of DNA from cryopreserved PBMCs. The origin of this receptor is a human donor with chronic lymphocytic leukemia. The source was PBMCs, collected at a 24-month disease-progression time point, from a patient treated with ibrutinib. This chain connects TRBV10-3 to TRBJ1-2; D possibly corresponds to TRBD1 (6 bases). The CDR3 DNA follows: TGTGCCGGCGCAGGGGAATCCTCGAACTATGGCTACACCTTC. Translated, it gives CAGAGESSNYGYTF.